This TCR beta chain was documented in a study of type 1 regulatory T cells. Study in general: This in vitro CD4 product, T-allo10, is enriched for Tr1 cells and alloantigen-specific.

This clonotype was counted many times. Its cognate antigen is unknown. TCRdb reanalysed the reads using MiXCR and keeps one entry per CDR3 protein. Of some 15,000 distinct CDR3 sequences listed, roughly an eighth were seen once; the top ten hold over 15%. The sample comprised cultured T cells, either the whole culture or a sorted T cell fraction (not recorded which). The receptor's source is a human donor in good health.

The CDR3 spells CASSLVAGDTEAFF. The DNA for the CDR3 is TGTGCCAGCAGCTTAGTTGCGGGGGACACTGAAGCTTTCTTT. The chain is built from TRBV7-2 and TRBJ1-1; possible D gene TRBD1, 5 bases. The CDR3 spans 14 residues. Germline values: CDR1 SGHTA, CDR2 FQGNSA. The germline V and J ends were trimmed by 1 base and 3 bases, with 9 bases remaining between them.